This T cell receptor (beta chain) was sequenced in a study of cytomegalovirus exposure and HLA in healthy donors. Study-level results: Productive rates of about 90% or about 30% were seen for most TCR beta V segments in an earlier analysis.

CDR3 size: 15 residues. Germline V gene sequence: CDR1 SGHRS, CDR2 YFSETQ. As regards this clone: The antigen is not known.

With 60 Vbeta and 13 Jbeta primers, the PCR was carried out. The method was immunoSEQ multiplex PCR; TCRdb's version includes in-frame clones alone and lacks a portion of them. The sample includes around 100,000 clones, 74% seen only once; the top ten take around 4.9%. The specimen was PBMCs. The sequence was obtained from a man aged 25-45 years in good health and CMV-seropositive. V gene TRBV5-1 combines with J gene TRBJ2-5, with D maybe TRBD1 (6 bases). The J call may be wrong; the DNA end is better matched by TRBJ2-7. The CDR3 nucleotides read TGCGCCAGCAGCTTTACAGGGTTGCGCTCCTACGAGCAGTACTTC. Amino acids: CASSFTGLRSYEQYF.